This entry lists 15 T cell receptor beta chains sequenced from one sample in a study of blood T cell repertoires in COVID-19. Clones were read by immunoSEQ multiplex PCR, and TCRdb kept only the in-frame ones, dropping some. Of about 270,000 clones detected, about nine tenths appear once; the ten largest clones hold over 4%. Specimen: PBMCs or T cells enriched from blood (not recorded which). These receptors all come from a woman in her twenties or thirties with acute COVID-19.

V and J are TRBV6-6 and TRBJ1-1; 9 bases fit TRBD1. Germline lookup yields CDR1 MNHNY and CDR2 SVGAGI (reference sequence). CDR3 length equals 14 residues. The ends lost 5 bases at V and 6 bases at J; junction bases unmatched: 7. CDR3 DNA sequence: TGTGCCAGCAGTCCAAACAGGGGGCTGGCTGAAGCTTTCTTT. As protein: CASSPNRGLAEAFF.

J is TRBJ1-4 and V is TRBV15, with TRBD1 as a possible D gene (5 bases). The CDR3 is 11 residues long. V lost 3 bases, J lost 12 bases, and 8 bases lay in between. Germline-derived CDR1 and CDR2 are LNHNV and YYDKDF (reference sequence). The CDR3 here is CATSRDIELFF. The CDR3 DNA is TGTGCCACCAGCAGGGACATAGAACTGTTTTTT.

On this clone: One end of the junction is discordant with germline, which a read error may explain. CDR3 region: CASSPSTGGLRF. The CDR3 coding sequence is TGTGCCAGCAGCCCCTCGACGGGAGGTTTACGCTTC. The gene calls are TRBV11-2 and TRBJ2-7, with 7 bases that match TRBD2. Germline assignment: CDR1 SGHAT and CDR2 FQNNGV. This CDR3 spans 12 amino acids.

There are a few counts of this clone. V is TRBV27 and J is TRBJ2-7, with a tentative D call TRBD2 (6 bases). The CDR3 loop spans 13 amino acids. The germline gives CDR1 MNHEY, CDR2 SMNVEV (reference sequence). With 2 bases removed from V and 3 bases from J, the gap between germline ends came to 8 bases. The CDR3 loop is CASSLAGNYEQYF. The CDR3 nucleotides are TGTGCCAGCAGTTTAGCGGGAAACTACGAGCAGTACTTC.

This sequence joins TRBV6-1 and TRBJ2-3; 7 positions match TRBD1. The V segment lost 2 bases and the J segment 2 bases; nucleotides outside the gene matches: 1. The CDR3 has 14 amino acids. CDR1 is MNHNS, CDR2 SASEGT, per germline. DNA for the CDR3: TGTGCCAGCAGTGAACAGGGGGACACAGATACGCAGTATTTT. This gives the protein CASSEQGDTDTQYF.

This clone was observed a handful of times. V is TRBV7-9 and J is TRBJ1-1; tentative D call: TRBD1 (6 bases). Per the germline V gene, CDR1 is SEHNR and CDR2 is FQNEAQ (reference sequence). The CDR3 loop spans 16 amino acids. Deletions cut 0 bases from V and 0 bases from J, with 11 bases between. The CDR3, as DNA: TGTGCCAGCAGCTTAGCTCAGGGGTGGGTGAACACTGAAGCTTTCTTT. It is translated as CASSLAQGWVNTEAFF.

The chain couples TRBV27 to TRBJ2-2; TRBD2 agrees at 8 bases. The V gene end was trimmed by 6 bases and the J gene end by 5 bases; junction bases not matched to a gene: 11. Germline V gene data show CDR1 as MNHEY and CDR2 as SMNVEV (reference sequence). There are 16 residues in the CDR3. CDR3 bases: TGTGCCAGCAGCCGCCGGGGGGGAGGACGGACCGGGGAGCTGTTTTTT. Amino acid sequence: CASSRRGGGRTGELFF.

This chain connects TRBV4-2 to TRBJ2-2, with 7 bases lining up with TRBD2. This CDR3 is 17 amino acids long. Trimming at V came to 0 bases and at J to 0 bases, leaving 4 bases not matched to a gene. CDR1 is LGHNA and CDR2 is YNFKEQ in the germline V gene. CDR3 protein: CASSQEVLAANTGELFF. CDR3 bases: TGTGCCAGCAGCCAAGAGGTGCTAGCGGCGAACACCGGGGAGCTGTTTTTT.

The gene calls are TRBV14 and TRBJ1-3; TRBD1 matches at 7 bases. The CDR3 spans 16 residues. CDR1 is SGHDN and CDR2 is FVKESK in the germline V gene. Trimming at V came to 0 bases and at J to 4 bases, leaving 6 bases not matched to a gene. The CDR3 sequence: CASSQEDRVSGNTIYF. CDR3 nucleotides: TGTGCCAGCAGCCAAGAAGACAGGGTATCCGGAAACACCATATATTTT.

The rearrangement links TRBV14 to TRBJ2-7; D might be TRBD2 (5 bases). CDR1 and CDR2 (germline): SGHDN, FVKESK. Deletions cut 0 bases from V and 1 base from J, with 16 bases between. CDR3 length equals 17 residues. The CDR3 coding sequence is TGTGCCAGCAGCCAAGAAGGTTCGAGCGGTTTATCCTACGAGCAGTACTTC. The encoded protein is CASSQEGSSGLSYEQYF.

The chain joins TRBV4-1 to TRBJ2-3; 9 nucleotides agree with TRBD2. The CDR3 spans 17 residues. Per germline, CDR1 MGHRA and CDR2 YSYEKL. Germline trimming cut 0 bases from V and 6 bases from J; bases unmatched to any gene: 10. In nucleotides, the CDR3 is TGCGCCAGCAGCCAAGATTTCGCGGGAGGGCCAACGGATACGCAGTATTTT. The encoded protein is CASSQDFAGGPTDTQYF.

The chain has TRBV7-3 and TRBJ1-1; the D is unclear. This CDR3 is 15 amino acids long. V was trimmed by 5 bases and J by 1 base, leaving 14 bases between them. CDR1 and CDR2 (germline): SGHTA, FQGTGA. The CDR3 DNA sequence: TGTGCCAGCAGCCCGAACGGGGAATGGAACACTGAAGCTTTCTTT. Protein product: CASSPNGEWNTEAFF.

This sequence joins TRBV11-3 and TRBJ2-7; 11 nucleotides agree with TRBD2. The trim removed 10 bases at V and 3 bases at J, leaving 11 bases unmatched. CDR3 length: 15 amino acids. The V gene's germline CDR1 is SGHNT and CDR2 YENEEA. The CDR3, as DNA: TGTGCCACCTCACCGGAACTAGCGGGAGACTACGAGCAGTACTTC. Protein: CATSPELAGDYEQYF.

The chain has TRBV28 and TRBJ1-5, with D hard to call. Germline CDR1 reads MDHEN; CDR2 reads SYDVKM. This CDR3 comprises 15 residues. V was cut by 2 bases and J by 0 bases, with 8 bases left in between. CDR3 sequence reads: CASSLGGPSNQPQHF. The DNA of the CDR3 is TGTGCCAGCAGTTTAGGCGGTCCTAGCAATCAGCCCCAGCATTTT.

The genes are TRBV5-1 and TRBJ2-1, with 7 bases that match TRBD2. V gave up 1 base and J gave up 7 bases; unmatched junction bases: 8. CDR1 and CDR2 from the germline V gene are SGHRS and YFSETQ. The CDR3 runs to 15 residues. This chain's CDR3 is CASSLSQRDWNEQFF. The DNA of the CDR3 is TGCGCCAGCAGCTTGTCACAGCGGGACTGGAATGAGCAGTTCTTC.